A selection of T cell receptor beta chains follows, all from one sample in a study of T cells after posttransplantation cyclophosphamide. Profiling relied on immunoSEQ multiplex PCR, and the TCRdb table lists in-frame clones only, not all of them. The table shows tens of thousands of clones, with under 99% occurring only once. The material sequenced was naive CD4+ T cells sorted from PBMCs. These receptors came from a man in his forties or fifties in good health, CMV-negative, and a related stem cell transplant donor. CDR3s include the opening cysteine and the closing phenylalanine or tryptophan. Each record gives: clone size, J gene, V gene, D gene, CDR3 DNA, CDR3 protein. D genes are given only for firm matches. Rows may omit the clone size; those that give it use once, few, many or a size class.

>NA|TRBJ2-1|TRBV6-4|TRBD2
TGTGCCAGCAGTCTACTAGCGGGAGGATCGGAGCAGTTCTTC
CASSLLAGGSEQFF
>NA|TRBJ1-2|TRBV4-1|NA
TGCGCCAGCAGCCAAGATTGGAACCGGGCAGGGCCTCCTAACTATGGCTACACCTTC
CASSQDWNRAGPPNYGYTF
>NA|TRBJ2-1|TRBV28|NA
TGTGCCAGCAGTTTATGGGGGGGCTACAATGAGCAGTTCTTC
CASSLWGGYNEQFF
>NA|TRBJ2-1|TRBV28|TRBD2
TGTGCCAGCAGCCCAATCGTGGGGACTAGCGGACCCCTGGATGAGCAGTTCTTC
CASSPIVGTSGPLDEQFF
>NA|TRBJ1-2|TRBV30|NA
TGTGCCTGGAGTGTAACAATCGGGCAGGGGCCTGGGTATGGCTACACCTTC
CAWSVTIGQGPGYGYTF
>NA|TRBJ1-1|TRBV5-1|TRBD1
TGCGCCAGCAGCTTGGGGACAGGGAGGGAGTGGGAAGCTTTCTTT
CASSLGTGREWEAFF
>NA|TRBJ1-2|TRBV27|TRBD1
TGTGCCAGCAGTCCGCGATGGGACAGTACCTATGGCTACACCTTC
CASSPRWDSTYGYTF
>NA|TRBJ2-7|TRBV4-1|NA
TGCGCCAGCAGCCAACCCGGCGGAGACTCCTCCTCCTACGAGCAGTACTTC
CASSQPGGDSSSYEQYF
>once|TRBJ1-1|TRBV11-2|NA
TGTGCCAGCAGCTTAGCCCCACTTGAAGCTTTCTTT
CASSLAPLEAFF
>NA|TRBJ2-3|TRBV27|TRBD1
TGTGCCAGCAGTTCCCAGGGGGCGCAGGGCACAGATACGCAGTATTTT
CASSSQGAQGTDTQYF
>NA|TRBJ1-1|TRBV7-9|NA
TGTGCCAGCAGCCGACTTGGACAGCCGAACACTGAAGCTTTCTTT
CASSRLGQPNTEAFF
>NA|TRBJ1-1|TRBV7-9|NA
TGTGCCAGCAGCTTAGGGTCCGGGACAACGAACACTGAAGCTTTCTTT
CASSLGSGTTNTEAFF
>NA|TRBJ1-1|TRBV28|TRBD1
TGTGCCAGCGGAAGGACAGGGGGAGCTTTCTTT
CASGRTGGAFF
>NA|TRBJ2-7|TRBV7-2|NA
TGTGCCAGCAGCCGGACCCAAGGGAGCCTATACGAGCAGTACTTC
CASSRTQGSLYEQYF
>NA|TRBJ2-7|TRBV5-1|TRBD1
TGCGCCAGCAGCTTGTATGGACAGGGGGCATCCGAGCAGTACTTC
CASSLYGQGASEQYF
>NA|TRBJ1-1|TRBV7-8|TRBD1
TGTGCCAGCAGCCTTCACAGGGGGCTTGTCACTGAAGCTTTCTTT
CASSLHRGLVTEAFF
>once|TRBJ1-2|TRBV19|NA
TGTGCCAGTAGTATCCGGAGACTGTCGTATGGCTACACCTTC
CASSIRRLSYGYTF
>NA|TRBJ2-1|TRBV21-1|NA
TGTGCCAGCAGCAACCTAGCGGGAGGCCCGGGGAGATCCAATGAGCAGTTCTTC
CASSNLAGGPGRSNEQFF
>NA|TRBJ2-3|TRBV5-5|TRBD2
TGTGCCAGCAGTTCACGTCCGGGACTAACCACAGATACGCAGTATTTT
CASSSRPGLTTDTQYF
>NA|TRBJ2-7|TRBV2|NA
TGTGCCAGCAGCGGGGATGAGCAGCGGCGGTACTTC
CASSGDEQRRYF
>NA|TRBJ2-5|TRBV21-1|NA
TGTGCCAGCAGCAACGGTGGACAGGCTCGAGAGACCCAGTACTTC
CASSNGGQARETQYF
>NA|TRBJ2-3|TRBV7-2|TRBD2
TGTGCCAGCAGCTTACAGGTAGCGGGACTTTCAGATACGCAGTATTTT
CASSLQVAGLSDTQYF
>NA|TRBJ2-1|TRBV19|TRBD2
TGTGCCAGTAGTACAGGACTAGAGCACTACAATGAGCAGTTCTTC
CASSTGLEHYNEQFF
>NA|TRBJ2-7|TRBV25-1|TRBD2
TGTGCCAGCAGTGAATCTAGCGGGAGTTACGAGCAGTACTTC
CASSESSGSYEQYF
>NA|TRBJ2-3|TRBV29-1|TRBD2
TGCAGCGTTGGCGTAGCGGGAGGGGAAACAGATACGCAGTATTTT
CSVGVAGGETDTQYF
>NA|TRBJ2-1|TRBV29-1|NA
TGCAGCGTTGAACGACAGAGTACCTACAATGAGCAGTTCTTC
CSVERQSTYNEQFF
>NA|TRBJ2-2|TRBV27|NA
TGTGCCAGCAGTTTTCTTGGGGCAAACACCGGGGAGCTGTTTTTT
CASSFLGANTGELFF
>few|TRBJ1-2|TRBV28|NA
TGTGCCAGCAGTTTCCAGGGCTTCGGCTACACCTTC
CASSFQGFGYTF
>NA|TRBJ1-3|TRBV18|NA
TGTGCCAGCTCACCGGAAGGGAGCTCTGGAAACACCATATATTTT
CASSPEGSSGNTIYF
>NA|TRBJ2-1|TRBV6-6|NA
TGTGCCAGCAGCAGACTAAGCGGAGGGTACAATGAGCAGTTCTTC
CASSRLSGGYNEQFF
>NA|TRBJ2-3|TRBV28|NA
TGTGCCAGCAGTTTACCAAAGGGGGACCTTCTCACAGATACGCAGTATTTT
CASSLPKGDLLTDTQYF
>once|TRBJ1-4|TRBV2|NA
TGTGCCAGCAGTGACTCACTAGATGAAAAACTGTTTTTT
CASSDSLDEKLFF
>once|TRBJ2-2|TRBV7-2|TRBD1
TGTGCCAGCAGCCAACAGGGGTCCGGGGAGCTGTTTTTT
CASSQQGSGELFF
>NA|TRBJ2-5|TRBV6-1|NA
TGTGCCAGCAGTGAAATGGGGCGGGGAGAGACCCAGTACTTC
CASSEMGRGETQYF
>NA|TRBJ2-1|TRBV13|TRBD1
TGTGCCAGCAGCTTATTTCAGGGGGCAGTTTCCAATGAGCAGTTCTTC
CASSLFQGAVSNEQFF
>NA|TRBJ2-7|TRBV5-6|NA
TGTGCCAGCAGCTTGGGTGGCAAATACTACGAGCAGTACTTC
CASSLGGKYYEQYF
>NA|TRBJ2-1|TRBV14|NA
TGTGCCAGCAGCCAAAATATCCTGGTGGGCGAGCAGTTCTTC
CASSQNILVGEQFF
>NA|TRBJ1-5|TRBV7-9|NA
TGTGCCAGCAGCTTCTCAGGGGCGATTAGCAATCAGCCCCAGCATTTT
CASSFSGAISNQPQHF
>NA|TRBJ2-1|TRBV2|NA
TGTGCCAGCAGTGAAACTAGAAGCTCCTACAATGAGCAGTTCTTC
CASSETRSSYNEQFF
>NA|TRBJ1-5|TRBV28|NA
TGTACCAGCAGTTTTGACCGGGGTAGCAATCAGCCCCAGCATTTT
CTSSFDRGSNQPQHF
>NA|TRBJ1-2|TRBV6-6|NA
TGTGCCAGCAGTTCCAACGACAGAAGCTATGGCTACACCTTC
CASSSNDRSYGYTF
>NA|TRBJ2-7|TRBV18|NA
TGTGCCAGCTCACGAGAGAAGGGACTCTCCTACGAGCAGTACTTC
CASSREKGLSYEQYF
>NA|TRBJ2-7|TRBV18|TRBD1
TGTGCCAGCTCCCCTGGACAGGGGTCCTACGAGCAGTACTTC
CASSPGQGSYEQYF
>NA|TRBJ2-1|TRBV18|TRBD2
TGTGCCAGCGCGCCTAGCGGTGACAATGAGCAGTTCTTC
CASAPSGDNEQFF
>NA|TRBJ2-7|TRBV27|TRBD1
TGTGCCAGCAGTCCTCGGACCGGGACAGTGGTCTACGAGCAGTACTTC
CASSPRTGTVVYEQYF
>NA|TRBJ1-2|TRBV7-2|NA
TGTGCCAGCAGCCTTGACAGGTTCTCCACTAACTATGGCTACACCTTC
CASSLDRFSTNYGYTF
>NA|TRBJ2-2|TRBV19|NA
TGTGCCAGCGAAGACATCTCAACCGGGGAGCTGTTTTTT
CASEDISTGELFF
>NA|TRBJ2-5|TRBV6-4|NA
TGTGCCCATGGTCGGGGGAGTGGGGAGACCCAGTACTTC
CAHGRGSGETQYF
>once|TRBJ2-5|TRBV7-9|NA
TGTGCCAGCAGCTTAGGGACAGTTAAAGAGACCCAGTACTTC
CASSLGTVKETQYF
>NA|TRBJ2-5|TRBV19|NA
TGTGCCAGTAGTGCAACAAGATCTGGGACCCAGTACTTC
CASSATRSGTQYF
>NA|TRBJ1-1|TRBV5-6|TRBD1
TGTGCCAGCAGCTGGGGGACAGGGATGGACACTGAAGCTTTCTTT
CASSWGTGMDTEAFF
>NA|TRBJ1-1|TRBV18|NA
TGTGCCAGCTCACCACCGACCCAGGGGCGATACACTGAAGCTTTCTTT
CASSPPTQGRYTEAFF
>NA|TRBJ2-3|TRBV30|TRBD2
TGTGCCTGGAGTGAGGGACTAGCGGGAGGAGGGGCAGATACGCAGTATTTT
CAWSEGLAGGGADTQYF
>NA|TRBJ2-7|TRBV5-8|TRBD2
TGTGCCAGCAGCCCGGGACTAGCGGGATTCCACGAGCAGTACTTC
CASSPGLAGFHEQYF
>NA|TRBJ2-1|TRBV30|NA
TGTGCCTGGTCCCTTTGGCGGGATTTCAACAATGAGCAGTTCTTC
CAWSLWRDFNNEQFF